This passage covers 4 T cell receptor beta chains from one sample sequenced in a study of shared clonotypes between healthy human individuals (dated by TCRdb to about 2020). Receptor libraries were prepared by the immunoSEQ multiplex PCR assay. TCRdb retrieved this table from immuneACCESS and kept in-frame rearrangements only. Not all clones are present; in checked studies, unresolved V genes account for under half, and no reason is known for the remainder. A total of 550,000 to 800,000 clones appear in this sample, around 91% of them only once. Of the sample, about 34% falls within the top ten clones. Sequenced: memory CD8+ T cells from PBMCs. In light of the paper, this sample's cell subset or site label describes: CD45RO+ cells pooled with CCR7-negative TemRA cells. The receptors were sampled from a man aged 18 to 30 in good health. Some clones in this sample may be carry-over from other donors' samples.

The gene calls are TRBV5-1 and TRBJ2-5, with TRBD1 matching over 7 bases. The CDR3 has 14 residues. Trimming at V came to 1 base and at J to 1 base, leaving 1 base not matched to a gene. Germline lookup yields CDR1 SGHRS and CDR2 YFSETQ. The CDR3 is CASSLHRGQETQYF. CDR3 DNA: TGCGCCAGCAGCTTGCACAGGGGCCAAGAGACCCAGTACTTC.

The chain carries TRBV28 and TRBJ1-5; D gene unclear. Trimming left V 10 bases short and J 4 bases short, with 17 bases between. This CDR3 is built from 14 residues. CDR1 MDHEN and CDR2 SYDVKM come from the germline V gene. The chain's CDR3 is CATVSGPSNQPQHF. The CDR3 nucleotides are TGTGCCACCGTTAGTGGCCCTTCAAATCAGCCCCAGCATTTT.

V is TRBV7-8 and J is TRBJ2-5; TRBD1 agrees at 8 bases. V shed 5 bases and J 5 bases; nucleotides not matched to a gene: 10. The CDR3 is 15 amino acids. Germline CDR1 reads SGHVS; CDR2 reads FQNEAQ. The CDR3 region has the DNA TGTGCCAGCAGCGGAAGACAGGGGAGCCGGGAGACCCAGTACTTC. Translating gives CASSGRQGSRETQYF. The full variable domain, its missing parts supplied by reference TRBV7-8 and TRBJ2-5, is GAGVSQSPRYKVAKRGQDVALRCDPISGHVSLFWYQQALGQGPEFLTYFQNEAQLDKSGLPSDRFFAERPEGSVSTLKIQRTQQEDSAVYLCASSGRQGSRETQYFGPGTRLLVL.

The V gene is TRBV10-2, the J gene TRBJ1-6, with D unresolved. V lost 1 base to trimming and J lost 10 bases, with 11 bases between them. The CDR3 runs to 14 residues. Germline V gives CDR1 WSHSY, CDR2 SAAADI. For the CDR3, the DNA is TGCGCCAGCAGTGAGTACGGGGTCGGCTCACCCCTCCACTTT. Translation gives CASSEYGVGSPLHF.